This T cell receptor (beta chain) came from a study of cytomegalovirus exposure and HLA in healthy donors. Findings and caveats of the study: Most likely, a cluster of highly shared sequence variants arose as a sequencing artifact.

CDR1 SGHTA and CDR2 FQGNSA come from the germline V gene. This CDR3 is built from 13 residues. About this clone itself: Its antigen remains unidentified.

Amplification used 60 Vbeta primers and 13 Jbeta primers. Sequenced by immunoSEQ multiplex PCR; TCRdb stores in-frame clones only, minus some. This sample yields 150,000 to 200,000 clones, of which roughly 80% are seen a single time; about 0.24% belongs to the top ten. The chain employs TRBV7-2 and TRBJ2-5; D is possibly TRBD2 (5 bases). The tail of the sequence fits TRBJ2-7 better, so the J call may be wrong. The origin of this receptor is a boy between 10 and 17 years old in good health and CMV-seronegative. Sequenced sample: PBMCs. CDR3 sequence: CASSLLASYEQYF. As DNA, the CDR3 is TGTGCCAGCAGCTTACTAGCCTCCTACGAGCAGTACTTC.